This is a list of T cell receptor beta chains from one sample in a study of blood T cell repertoires in COVID-19. Produced via immunoSEQ multiplex PCR; TCRdb's table is partial and in-frame only. Of a few hundred thousand clones in the sample, approximately 90% were seen once. The material sequenced was PBMCs or T cells enriched from blood (not recorded which). These receptors were taken from a woman under 30 who had recovered from COVID-19. The CDR3 runs from the conserved cysteine through the conserved F or W. A D gene is named only where the DNA matches it firmly. The size field is filled for only some rows; it gives once, few, many or a size class.

d_gene,j_gene,abundance,v_gene,CDR3nt,CDR3aa
TRBD1,TRBJ1-2,NA,TRBV6-1,TGTGCCAGCAGTGATGGGACAGGGGGGTGGTATGGCTACACCTTC,CASSDGTGGWYGYTF
NA,TRBJ2-3,NA,TRBV9,TGTGCCAGCAGCGCCAGTGGGGAGGTGTATTTT,CASSASGEVYF
NA,TRBJ2-1,NA,TRBV19,TGTGCCAGTAGTATAGAGCACAGGGGGGGCTACAATGAGCAGTTCTTC,CASSIEHRGGYNEQFF
NA,TRBJ2-5,NA,TRBV6-5,TGTGCCAGCGGACCCTCAGGGGTTGGGACCCAGTACTTC,CASGPSGVGTQYF
NA,TRBJ1-5,NA,TRBV12-5,TGTGCTAGTGGTTTCAAAAGTCCCGGGAGTGGCAATCAGCCCCAGCATTTT,CASGFKSPGSGNQPQHF
NA,TRBJ1-6,NA,TRBV10-1,TGCGCCAGCAGTGAGTCCCTAGACAGCTATAATTCACCCCTCCACTTT,CASSESLDSYNSPLHF
TRBD1,TRBJ1-4,NA,TRBV9,TGTGCCAGCAGCCTTGGGACAGGGTATGAAAAACTGTTTTTT,CASSLGTGYEKLFF
TRBD1,TRBJ1-5,NA,TRBV18,TGTGCCAGCTCACCGACAGGGACTCAGCCCCAGCATTTT,CASSPTGTQPQHF
NA,TRBJ1-1,NA,TRBV6-2/TRBV6-3,TGTGCCAGCAGTTGGGCGGGGGAAGGCACTGAAGCTTTCTTT,CASSWAGEGTEAFF
TRBD1,TRBJ2-7,NA,TRBV6-5,TGTGCCAGCAGTTATTCAGGGGGTATTAACGAGCAGTACTTC,CASSYSGGINEQYF
NA,TRBJ1-1,NA,TRBV6-5,TGTGCCAGCAGTTACCCCGGGACAATGAACACTGAAGCTTTCTTT,CASSYPGTMNTEAFF
NA,TRBJ2-7,few,TRBV11-1,TGTGCCAGCAGCTTATCGCTCGGGAGAGAGCGGGAGCAGTACTTC,CASSLSLGREREQYF
NA,TRBJ1-1,NA,TRBV6-5,TGTGCCAGCGACACGACAGGTCTGAACACTGAAGCTTTCTTT,CASDTTGLNTEAFF
TRBD1,TRBJ1-5,NA,TRBV5-6,TGTGCCAGCAGCACGGGACAGAGCAATCAGCCCCAGCATTTT,CASSTGQSNQPQHF
TRBD2,TRBJ2-5,NA,TRBV7-6,TGTGCCAGCAGCCTTTGGACTAGCGGGGGACATCAAGAGACCCAGTACTTC,CASSLWTSGGHQETQYF
NA,TRBJ1-4,NA,TRBV12-3/TRBV12-4,TGTGCCAGCAGTTTCAGGGCGGATGAAAAACTGTTTTTT,CASSFRADEKLFF
NA,TRBJ1-1,NA,TRBV7-2,TGTGCCAGCAGCCCAGGGGACCGCCTGGGAACTGAAGCTTTCTTT,CASSPGDRLGTEAFF
NA,TRBJ1-5,NA,TRBV6-5,TGTGCCAGCAGTTACAACCGGGGTAGCAATCAGCCCCAGCATTTT,CASSYNRGSNQPQHF
NA,TRBJ1-1,NA,TRBV19,TGTGCCAGTAGTATGGTAGGGGCTGAAGCTTTCTTT,CASSMVGAEAFF
NA,TRBJ1-2,NA,TRBV10-3,TGTGCCATCAGGGTCGGGCAGGGGCTCGACTATGGCTACACCTTC,CAIRVGQGLDYGYTF
TRBD1,TRBJ2-7,NA,TRBV5-1,TGCGCCAGCAGCGGGACTCCGGGACAGGGGAAAGGCGAGCAGTACTTC,CASSGTPGQGKGEQYF
TRBD1,TRBJ1-4,NA,TRBV4-1,TGCGCCAGCAGCCCGGGACAGGGAGGTGAAAAACTGTTTTTT,CASSPGQGGEKLFF
NA,TRBJ1-1,few,TRBV30,TGTGCCTGGGGTCTAATGAACACTGAAGCTTTCTTT,CAWGLMNTEAFF
TRBD2,TRBJ2-3,NA,TRBV5-1,TGCGCCAGCAGCTTGGCCGTTAGCGGGGGTCGCACAGATACGCAGTATTTT,CASSLAVSGGRTDTQYF
NA,TRBJ2-1,NA,TRBV2,TGTGCCACCCAACTGGAGTACAATGAGCAGTTCTTC,CATQLEYNEQFF
NA,TRBJ1-2,NA,TRBV3-1/TRBV3-2,TGTGCCAGCAGCCAAGAATTCGGACGGGGAGACTATGGCTACACCTTC,CASSQEFGRGDYGYTF
NA,TRBJ2-3,NA,TRBV27,TGTGCCAGCAGTCACATCTCAGGGATGGGCACAGATACGCAGTATTTT,CASSHISGMGTDTQYF
NA,TRBJ1-2,NA,TRBV19,TGTGCCAGTTGCGCCGGGTCCTTGCCCTTCTATGGCTACACCTTC,CASCAGSLPFYGYTF
NA,TRBJ1-1,NA,TRBV7-2,TGTGCCAGCAGCTTAGGCCCAGGGAACACTGAAGCTTTCTTT,CASSLGPGNTEAFF
NA,TRBJ1-6,NA,TRBV2,TGTGCCAGCAGCTATAGGGGACACCAATATAATTCACCCCTCCACTTT,CASSYRGHQYNSPLHF
NA,TRBJ1-5,NA,TRBV19,TGTGCCAGTACAGCACAGGGTAATTACAATCAGCCCCAGCATTTT,CASTAQGNYNQPQHF
TRBD1,TRBJ2-7,once,TRBV4-1,TGCGCCAGCAGCCAAGCCGGGACAGGGGGATCCTACGAGCAGTACTTC,CASSQAGTGGSYEQYF
NA,TRBJ2-1,NA,TRBV7-8,TGTGCCAGCAGCTTAGCCGTCCCCTTGATGAGGTCCTACAATGAGCAGTTCTTC,CASSLAVPLMRSYNEQFF
NA,TRBJ1-5,once,TRBV28,TGTGCCAGCAGTCACCCGGCGGGGGCGGATCAGCCCCAGCATTTT,CASSHPAGADQPQHF
TRBD1,TRBJ1-2,NA,TRBV6-5,TGTGCCAGCAGTCCCTTCCGGGACAGGTTCTACACCTTC,CASSPFRDRFYTF
NA,TRBJ1-5,NA,TRBV19,TGTGCCAGTAGTAATTCAGGGAATAGCAATCAGCCCCAGCATTTT,CASSNSGNSNQPQHF
TRBD2,TRBJ2-1,NA,TRBV7-2,TGTGCCAGCAGCCCCAAAGCGGGGGGGAGCTCCTACAATGAGCAGTTCTTC,CASSPKAGGSSYNEQFF
NA,TRBJ1-5,NA,TRBV7-9,TGTGCCAGCAGCTTAGGGGAGGACACTCTCAATCAGCCCCAGCATTTT,CASSLGEDTLNQPQHF
NA,TRBJ2-2,once,TRBV3-1/TRBV3-2,TGTGCCAGCAGCCAAGCGGGGATACAGGGAAACACCGGGGAGCTGTTTTTT,CASSQAGIQGNTGELFF
NA,TRBJ2-5,NA,TRBV27,TGTGCCAGCAGGCGTAAGCAAGAGACCCAGTACTTC,CASRRKQETQYF
TRBD1,TRBJ1-5,NA,TRBV19,TGTGCCAGTAGTATCCAGACAGGGGCCCAGCATTTT,CASSIQTGAQHF
NA,TRBJ1-4,NA,TRBV25-1,TGTGCCAGCAGTGAATGGGGAAGGGGAGGTCTGTTTTTT,CASSEWGRGGLFF
NA,TRBJ1-2,NA,TRBV7-2,TGTGCCAGCAGCTTAGGGGGCGCCAACTATGGCTACACCTTC,CASSLGGANYGYTF
NA,TRBJ1-2,NA,TRBV12-3/TRBV12-4,TGTGCCAGCAGTTTTTTGGGCGGCTACACCTTC,CASSFLGGYTF
TRBD1,TRBJ1-5,NA,TRBV27,TGTGCCAGCAGTTACTCCGGGACAGGCAATCAGCCCCAGCATTTT,CASSYSGTGNQPQHF
NA,TRBJ2-5,few,TRBV7-6,TGTGCCAGCAGCTTAAATGTGGGGCGCCGAGAGACCCAGTACTTC,CASSLNVGRRETQYF
NA,TRBJ1-4,NA,TRBV7-9,TGTGCCAGCAGCTTAGCAACCCAGGGTGAAAAACTGTTTTTT,CASSLATQGEKLFF
NA,TRBJ1-2,NA,TRBV5-4,TGTGCCAGCAGCCCAGGGCTTTCTAACTATGGCTACACCTTC,CASSPGLSNYGYTF
NA,TRBJ1-1,few,TRBV5-4,TGTGCCAGCAGCTCCCCCTCGGCAGGGTCCCCGAACACTGAAGCTTTCTTT,CASSSPSAGSPNTEAFF
TRBD2,TRBJ2-7,NA,TRBV2,TGTGCCAGCAGTGAACGGAGACTACTTACAGCGGGGAAGAGTTCCTACGAGCAGTACTTC,CASSERRLLTAGKSSYEQYF
TRBD2,TRBJ2-7,NA,TRBV6-1,TGTGCCAGCAGTGAGGGGACTAGCGGGGGGACATACGAGCAGTACTTC,CASSEGTSGGTYEQYF
NA,TRBJ2-7,NA,TRBV12-5,TGTGCTAGTGAGCCGGCAGCGAATACCTACGAGCAGTACTTC,CASEPAANTYEQYF
TRBD2,TRBJ2-5,NA,TRBV5-1,TGCGCCAGCAGCTTGGAGGGACGGGGGGTTAGGGAGACCCAGTACTTC,CASSLEGRGVRETQYF
NA,TRBJ2-7,few,TRBV2,TGTGCCAACATCAGGGGACCTTCCTACGAGCAGTACTTC,CANIRGPSYEQYF
TRBD1,TRBJ1-3,NA,TRBV7-9,TGTGCCAGCACCAAGGACAGGGCCAGCTCTGGAAACACCATATATTTT,CASTKDRASSGNTIYF
NA,TRBJ1-4,NA,TRBV7-9,TGTGCCAGCAGCCCCGACGAGGGCCTTAATGAAAAACTGTTTTTT,CASSPDEGLNEKLFF
NA,TRBJ1-2,once,TRBV9,TGTGCCAGCAGCGTAGGCGCGGGTGGCTACACCTTC,CASSVGAGGYTF
NA,TRBJ2-1,NA,TRBV29-1,TGCAGCGTTGAAAGGGAGGTTTTAGCCTACAATGAGCAGTTCTTC,CSVEREVLAYNEQFF
NA,TRBJ1-5,NA,TRBV18,TGTGCCAGCTCACCCGAGGCGGTTGGCAGCAATCAGCCCCAGCATTTT,CASSPEAVGSNQPQHF
TRBD2,TRBJ2-5,NA,TRBV19,TGTGCCAGTAGGCGGGGGGTTGAAGAGACCCAGTACTTC,CASRRGVEETQYF